Each of the 7 T cell receptor beta chains below was sequenced from the same sample in a study of shared clonotypes between healthy human individuals. The table came from immunoSEQ multiplex PCR; TCRdb's copy has only in-frame clones and leaves some out. The top ten hold around 0.058% of the sample, which has about 610,000 clones, more than 95% seen once. Sequenced input: naive CD4+ T cells sorted from blood. The subset is: CD45RA+ positively selected. These receptors all stem from a woman in her thirties in good health.

This rearrangement joins TRBV19 to TRBJ2-2; TRBD2 matches 11 bases. V dropped 6 bases and J dropped 4; count of bases not matched to a gene: 10. The CDR3 length is 17 residues. The germline V gene encodes CDR1 LNHDA and CDR2 SQIVND (reference sequence). The CDR3 loop reads CASRRVSGTSGTGELFF. The CDR3 DNA reads TGTGCCAGTAGGCGTGTTTCTGGGACTAGCGGCACCGGGGAGCTGTTTTTT.

The chain has TRBV29-1 and TRBJ2-3, with D perhaps matching TRBD1 or TRBD2 (5 bases each). Germline CDR1 is SQVTM and CDR2 is ANQGSEA. The CDR3 covers 15 residues. In DNA form, the CDR3 reads TGCAGTGGACGGACCGGGACCCTTTCCACAGATACGCAGTATTTT. It is translated as CSGRTGTLSTDTQYF.

V gene TRBV5-1 combines with J gene TRBJ2-2; possible D gene TRBD1, 5 bases. This CDR3 is 16 amino acids long. In germline, CDR1 is SGHRS, CDR2 YFSETQ. Trimming took 4 bases from V and 2 from J, leaving 15 bases between them. The CDR3 sequence is CASSPSWTQNTGELFF. The DNA for the CDR3 is TGCGCCAGCAGCCCCTCATGGACACAAAACACCGGGGAGCTGTTTTTT.

The chain links TRBV9 to TRBJ2-3; possible D gene TRBD1, 6 bases. Per germline, CDR1 SGDLS and CDR2 YYNGEE. Trimming stripped 5 bases from V and 5 bases from J, with 18 bases between. The CDR3 is 15 amino acids. CDR3 loop: CASSPGQPGEDTQYF. CDR3 DNA sequence: TGTGCCAGCAGTCCCGGACAGCCAGGCGAAGATACGCAGTATTTT. The complete variable domain, with remaining parts taken from reference TRBV9 and TRBJ2-3, reads DSGVTQTPKHLITATGQRVTLRCSPRSGDLSVYWYQQSLDQGLQFLIQYYNGEERAKGNILERFSAQQFPDLHSELNLSSLELGDSALYFCASSPGQPGEDTQYFGPGTRLTVL.

In regard to this clone: This CDR3 is also generated by other DNA sequences in the sample. The chain joins TRBV11-2 to TRBJ2-1; D unresolved. Per germline, CDR1 SGHAT and CDR2 FQNNGV. This CDR3 spans 15 amino acids. The ends were cut back, 1 base at V and 0 bases at J, with 7 bases in the middle. In DNA, the CDR3 is TGTGCCAGCAGCTTAGGGAGTAGCTCCTACAATGAGCAGTTCTTC. Protein product: CASSLGSSSYNEQFF.

The chain has TRBV18 and TRBJ2-3, with D possibly TRBD2 on 5 matching bases. With 8 bases removed from V and 3 bases from J, the gap between germline ends came to 6 bases. There are 11 residues in the CDR3. Germline-derived CDR1 and CDR2 are KGHSH and LQKENI. The CDR3 sequence is CASTGTDTQYF. The CDR3 nucleotides read TGTGCCAGCACGGGGACAGATACGCAGTATTTT.

The gene calls are TRBV5-1 and TRBJ2-1; 13 bases match TRBD2. In germline, CDR1 is SGHRS, CDR2 YFSETQ. The CDR3 runs 15 residues. V trimming: 3 bases; J trimming: 7 bases; junction bases outside the gene matches: 4. The CDR3 sequence is CASSWTSGSLNEQFF. The CDR3 coding sequence is TGCGCCAGCAGCTGGACTAGCGGGAGTCTAAATGAGCAGTTCTTC.